The TCR beta chain described here comes from a study of OX40 agonist ivuxolimab in advanced cancers. Study details: People who had prior anti-PD-1, anti-PD-L1 or anti-CTLA-4 therapy could take part, and around 40% had some.

This clone is a singleton in its sample. V lost 3 bases and J lost 0, with 10 bases in between. There are 16 residues in the CDR3. The germline V gene has CDR1 SGHRS and CDR2 YFSETQ. Assay: immunoSEQ multiplex PCR; the TCRdb copy retains only in-frame clones and omits some. The table includes 69,000 or so clones, about 91% detected once. This sequence was found in an adult with an advanced solid tumor such as melanoma, head and neck, liver or kidney cancer. J is TRBJ2-6 and V is TRBV5-1, with a weak D call TRBD1 (5 bases). This specimen consisted of CD4+ or CD8+ T cells sorted from blood, obtained in a trial of the OX40 agonist ivuxolimab. CDR3 coding DNA: TGCGCCAGCAGCTCCACAGGAAGCTCTGGGGCCAACGTCCTGACTTTC. Its translation: CASSSTGSSGANVLTF.